This TCR beta chain was captured in a study of cytomegalovirus exposure and HLA in healthy donors. As regards this clone: What it binds is unknown.

V was pared by 4 bases and J by 1 base, with 13 bases between. The CDR3 sequence is 16 residues long. Germline assignment: CDR1 SEHNR and CDR2 FQNEAQ (reference sequence). Study-level findings and limits: A later analysis, which compared TCR beta chains of equal frequency, found the HLA-associated ones more clonally expanded.

The PCR was carried out with 60 Vbeta primers and 13 Jbeta primers. TCRdb's table, derived via immunoSEQ multiplex PCR, lists solely in-frame clones and lacks some. The sample lists roughly 200,000 clones, approximately 79% occurring once. This receptor was identified in a woman aged 30 to 39 in good health and CMV-seropositive. The source material was PBMCs. This chain links TRBV7-9 with TRBJ2-2, with a possible D match to TRBD2 (5 bases). CDR3 amino acids: CASSWANGMNTGELFF. The DNA for the CDR3 is TGTGCCAGCAGCTGGGCTAACGGGATGAACACCGGGGAGCTGTTTTTT. Full variable domain (missing parts from reference TRBV7-9 and TRBJ2-2): DTGVSQNPRHKITKRGQNVTFRCDPISEHNRLYWYRQTLGQGPEFLTYFQNEAQLEKSRLLSDRFSAERPKGSFSTLEIQRTEQGDSAMYLCASSWANGMNTGELFFGEGSRLTVL.